One and the same sample provided the 13 T cell receptor beta chains below, sequenced in a study of blood T cell repertoires in COVID-19. TCRdb's table, derived via immunoSEQ multiplex PCR, lists solely in-frame clones and lacks some. The sample lists approximately 200,000 clones, about 91% occurring once. Sequencing input: PBMCs or T cells enriched from blood (not recorded which). Receptors were obtained from a man younger than 35 with acute COVID-19.

This sequence joins TRBV28 and TRBJ1-5, with D tentatively TRBD1 (6 bases). Germline V gives CDR1 MDHEN, CDR2 SYDVKM. The length of the CDR3 is 12 residues. Trimming removed 8 bases from V and 4 bases from J, with 9 bases in between. CDR3 nucleotides: TGTGCCAGCGGGGGCCCAAATCAGCCCCAGCATTTT. Protein product: CASGGPNQPQHF.

The chain joins TRBV7-9 to TRBJ1-1, with D unresolved. V dropped 3 bases and J dropped 1 base, with 24 bases sitting between them. The CDR3 has 19 residues. CDR1 is SEHNR, CDR2 FQNEAQ, per germline (reference sequence). Here the CDR3 DNA reads TGTGCCAGCAGCTTCTGGTACAGTCGCGAAATGAGTTCGAACACTGAAGCTTTCTTT. Protein product: CASSFWYSREMSSNTEAFF.

To note about this clone: The junction differs from germline at one of its ends, possibly a read error. The chain combines TRBV11-2 with TRBJ2-7, with a weak D call TRBD2 (6 bases). CDR3 size: 13 residues. Germline V CDR1 and CDR2: SGHAT, FQNNGV. In DNA, the CDR3 is TGTGCCAGCAGCTCCCTTGCGAGGGGTGGACGGGGGTTC. It encodes CASSSLARGGRGF.

The V and J genes are TRBV28 and TRBJ1-6; unclear D gene. CDR1 and CDR2 from the germline V gene are MDHEN and SYDVKM. The CDR3 is 14 residues long. The V end lost 3 bases, the J end lost 10 bases, and 13 bases lay between the germline ends. The CDR3, as DNA: TGTGCCAGCAGTTTGGGTACATTTAGCTCACCCCTCCACTTT. The encoded protein is CASSLGTFSSPLHF.

The chain uses TRBV19 and TRBJ2-6; perhaps TRBD1 as D (6 bases). Germline CDR1 reads LNHDA; CDR2 reads SQIVND (reference sequence). The CDR3 length is 14 residues. Trimming cost V 11 bases and J 4 bases, with 15 bases left between them. Here the CDR3 DNA reads TGTGCCGTTGATGCAGGGGTCGGGGCCAACGTCCTGACTTTC. This translates into CAVDAGVGANVLTF.

The chain employs TRBV10-3 and TRBJ1-1, with D uncertain. CDR1 is ENHRY and CDR2 is SYGVKD in the germline V gene. V gave up 0 bases and J gave up 1 base, with 9 bases separating them. The CDR3 spans 15 residues. The CDR3 loop reads CAISESGRQNTEAFF. The CDR3 nucleotides read TGTGCCATCAGTGAGTCGGGCAGACAGAACACTGAAGCTTTCTTT.

A single count supports this clone. The chain has TRBV4-3 and TRBJ2-1, with 9 bases identical to TRBD2. From germline, CDR1 is LGHNA and CDR2 YSLEER. CDR3 length equals 18 residues. The V gene end was trimmed by 0 bases and the J gene end by 6 bases; junction bases not matched to a gene: 12. CDR3 protein: CASSQDPGSSGAFNEQFF. The DNA for the CDR3 is TGCGCCAGCAGCCAAGATCCTGGGTCTAGCGGGGCGTTCAATGAGCAGTTCTTC.

This chain joins TRBV19 and TRBJ1-2; a possible D gene is TRBD1 (5 bases). Germline V gives CDR1 LNHDA, CDR2 SQIVND (reference sequence). The V gene lost 6 bases and the J gene lost 3 bases, with 8 bases spanning the gap. This CDR3 spans 12 amino acids. CDR3 coding DNA: TGTGCCAGTAGCCCGGGGGACTATGGCTACACCTTC. Translating gives CASSPGDYGYTF.

The chain joins TRBV18 to TRBJ2-7; no firm D call. V was clipped by 0 bases and J by 6 bases, with 9 bases between them. This CDR3 region has 13 residues. The germline CDR1 and CDR2 sequences are KGHSH and LQKENI. CDR3 amino acids: CASSPPGYSEQYF. Here the CDR3 DNA reads TGTGCCAGCTCACCACCCGGGTATTCCGAGCAGTACTTC.

The chain recombines TRBV19 with TRBJ1-5, with TRBD1 matching 7 bases. V lost 4 bases to trimming and J lost 2 bases; unmatched junction nucleotides: 8. The CDR3 has 16 amino acids. Germline-derived CDR1 and CDR2 are LNHDA and SQIVND (reference sequence). CDR3 residues: CASSTHRGRGNQPQHF. The DNA of the CDR3 is TGTGCCAGTAGTACGCACAGGGGCCGAGGCAATCAGCCCCAGCATTTT.

The chain combines TRBV18 with TRBJ2-7; 7 bases are a match to TRBD1. The germline V gene encodes CDR1 KGHSH and CDR2 LQKENI. The CDR3 contains 13 residues. Trimming removed 3 bases from V and 5 bases from J; junction bases left unmatched: 4. The CDR3 sequence is CASSPQDRDEQYF. The CDR3 region has the DNA TGTGCCAGCTCACCCCAAGACAGGGACGAGCAGTACTTC.

The J gene is TRBJ2-2, the V gene TRBV29-1; TRBD2 is a possible D gene (6 bases). The CDR3 runs to 14 residues. Germline CDR1 and CDR2: SQVTM and ANQGSEA. The ends were cut back, 7 bases at V and 1 base at J, with 13 bases in the middle. The CDR3 DNA sequence: TGCAGCGCCACGGGGCGGGAGAACACCGGGGAGCTGTTTTTT. Amino acid sequence: CSATGRENTGELFF.

The V call is TRBV27, the J call TRBJ1-5; 9 nucleotides agree with TRBD1. Losses at the gene ends were 6 bases for V and 3 bases for J; bases not matched to a gene: 18. Germline V CDR1 and CDR2: MNHEY, SMNVEV (reference sequence). The CDR3 covers 19 residues. CDR3 bases: TGTGCCAGCAGCATCACTAAGAGCCGGGACAGGGTTATCAATCAGCCCCAGCATTTT. Residues: CASSITKSRDRVINQPQHF.